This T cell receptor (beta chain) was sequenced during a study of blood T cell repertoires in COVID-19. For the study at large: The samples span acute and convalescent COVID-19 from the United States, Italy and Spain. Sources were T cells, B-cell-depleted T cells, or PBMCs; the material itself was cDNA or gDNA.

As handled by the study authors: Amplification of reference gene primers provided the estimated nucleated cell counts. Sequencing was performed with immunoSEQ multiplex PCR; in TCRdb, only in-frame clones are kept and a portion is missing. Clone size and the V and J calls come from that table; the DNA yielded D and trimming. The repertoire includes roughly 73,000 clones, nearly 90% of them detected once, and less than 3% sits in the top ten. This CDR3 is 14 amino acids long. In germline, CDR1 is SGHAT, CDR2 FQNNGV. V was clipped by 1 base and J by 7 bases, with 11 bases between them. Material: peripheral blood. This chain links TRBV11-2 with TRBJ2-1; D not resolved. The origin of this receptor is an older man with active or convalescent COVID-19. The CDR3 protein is CASSLAGEVNEQFF. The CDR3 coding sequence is TGTGCCAGCAGCTTAGCGGGTGAGGTGAATGAGCAGTTCTTC.